Listed here are 18 T cell receptor beta chains from one sample, sequenced in a study of beta chain features in type 1 diabetes. Study findings and constraints: For Type 1 diabetes patients, all four CD4+ subsets carried TCRB CDR3s that were moderately but significantly shorter.

Their cognate antigens are unknown. Reverse transcription of all isolated RNA meant that expressed TCRB transcripts were sequenced. This table comes from immunoSEQ multiplex PCR, and its TCRdb copy is limited to in-frame clones, with some not included. This table holds about 30,000 clones, around three fifths found once. The sample comprised Tregs from blood. All receptors derive from a woman aged 18-29 years with type 1 diabetes.

This clone has a handful of counts. The V and J genes are TRBV10-3 and TRBJ2-6, with D hard to call. This CDR3 has 14 residues. CDR1 is ENHRY and CDR2 is SYGVKD in the germline V gene. Trimming left V 7 bases short and J 0 bases short, with 7 bases between. In nucleotides, the CDR3 is TGTGCCATCAAAGCCGGCTCTGGGGCCAACGTCCTGACTTTC. This gives the protein CAIKAGSGANVLTF.

The rearrangement links TRBV7-9 to TRBJ2-7; tentative D call: TRBD2 (6 bases). Germline CDR1 reads SEHNR; CDR2 reads FQNEAQ (reference sequence). The V and J ends lost 5 bases and 7 bases respectively, with 15 bases between them. The CDR3 sequence is 13 residues long. The CDR3 loop is CASSQMDGGEQYF. CDR3 DNA sequence: TGTGCCAGCAGCCAGATGGACGGGGGAGAGCAGTACTTC.

The genes are TRBV10-3 and TRBJ1-1, with D perhaps matching TRBD1 (5 bases). This CDR3 comprises 14 residues. Germline V gene lookup returns CDR1 ENHRY and CDR2 SYGVKD. V lost 6 bases, J lost 3 bases, and 14 bases lay in between. The CDR3 nucleotides are TGTGCCATCAGCCTGGACGGAGGGGACACTGAAGCTTTCTTT. This gives the protein CAISLDGGDTEAFF.

J is TRBJ2-5 and V is TRBV5-1; 8 bases match TRBD1. Germline-derived CDR1 and CDR2 are SGHRS and YFSETQ. The CDR3 runs to 15 residues. After removal of 4 bases from V and 2 bases from J, the junction contained 7 bases not matched to a gene. CDR3 sequence reads: CASSPGTGVQETQYF. The CDR3 DNA is TGCGCCAGCAGCCCCGGGACAGGCGTACAAGAGACCCAGTACTTC.

The rearrangement joins TRBV7-2 to TRBJ2-1, with 7 bases lining up with TRBD1. Germline-derived CDR1 and CDR2 are SGHTA and FQGNSA. V gave up 8 bases and J gave up 3 bases; unmatched junction bases: 7. This CDR3 has 14 amino acids. The CDR3 spells CASARDSFYNEQFF. The CDR3, as DNA: TGTGCCAGCGCCCGGGACAGCTTCTACAATGAGCAGTTCTTC.

This clone appeared a few times. The V call is TRBV19, the J call TRBJ1-5, with D uncertain. Germline CDR1 is LNHDA and CDR2 is SQIVND (reference sequence). The CDR3 has 12 residues. Trimming took 9 bases from V and 0 from J, leaving 6 bases between them. The CDR3 sequence: CASSYSNQPQHF. CDR3 DNA sequence: TGTGCCAGCTCTTATAGCAATCAGCCCCAGCATTTT.

This chain joins TRBV30 and TRBJ2-3, with TRBD1 as a possible D gene (6 bases). Germline V CDR1 and CDR2: GTSNPN, SVGIG (reference sequence). Trimming stripped 1 base from V and 0 bases from J, with 8 bases between. The CDR3 totals 14 residues. The CDR3 sequence: CAWSGGLSTDTQYF. The CDR3, as DNA: TGTGCCTGGAGTGGGGGGCTCAGCACAGATACGCAGTATTTT. The whole variable domain, filled in from reference TRBV30 and TRBJ2-3, reads SQTIHQWPATLVQPVGSPLSLECTVEGTSNPNLYWYRQAAGRGLQLLFYSVGIGQISSEVPQNLSASRPQDRQFILSSKKLLLSDSGFYLCAWSGGLSTDTQYFGPGTRLTVL.

This chain links TRBV10-1 with TRBJ2-4; D is perhaps TRBD1 (6 bases). Germline CDR1 reads WNHNN; CDR2 reads SYGVQD (reference sequence). Trimming took 0 bases from V and 4 from J, leaving 7 bases between them. This CDR3 is 14 amino acids long. The CDR3, as DNA: TGCGCCAGCAGTGAGTCCGGACAGAAAAACATTCAGTACTTC. Translating gives CASSESGQKNIQYF.

The rearrangement uses TRBV29-1 and TRBJ1-4, with a tentative D call TRBD1 (5 bases). The CDR3 length is 12 residues. The ends were cut back, 7 bases at V and 10 bases at J, with 16 bases in the middle. From germline, CDR1 is SQVTM and CDR2 ANQGSEA. DNA of the CDR3: TGCAGCGGGCTTACGGCGGGGGGAAAACTGTTTTTT. Its protein is CSGLTAGGKLFF.

V is TRBV18 and J is TRBJ2-1; possibly TRBD1 for D (6 bases). Germline loops: CDR1 KGHSH, CDR2 LQKENI. Trimming removed 9 bases at V and 5 bases at J, with 11 bases between. The CDR3 runs to 12 residues. CDR3 sequence: CASEQGNNEQFF. The CDR3 DNA sequence: TGTGCCAGTGAACAGGGAAACAATGAGCAGTTCTTC.

This clone was observed a single time. The chain combines TRBV18 with TRBJ1-6; a weak D match, TRBD1 (5 bases). The CDR3 has 15 amino acids. Germline CDR1 reads KGHSH; CDR2 reads LQKENI. Trimming shortened V by 5 bases and J by 9 bases, and 17 bases separated the two germline ends. In DNA, the CDR3 is TGTGCCAGCTCAGACTCACGGGGGGATGTTTCACCCCTCCACTTT. As protein: CASSDSRGDVSPLHF.

The chain employs TRBV30 and TRBJ1-1; 10 bases are shared with TRBD1. CDR3 size: 13 residues. V dropped 3 bases and J dropped 4; count of bases not matched to a gene: 2. The germline V gene encodes CDR1 GTSNPN and CDR2 SVGIG (reference sequence). The CDR3 loop is CAWSRTGGTEAFF. The DNA of the CDR3 is TGTGCCTGGAGCCGGACAGGGGGCACTGAAGCTTTCTTT.

The chain carries TRBV6-5 and TRBJ2-5, with TRBD2 as a possible D gene (6 bases). V shed 6 bases and J shed 3 bases, with 11 bases lying between them. Germline CDR1 is MNHEY and CDR2 is SVGAGI. The CDR3 runs to 13 residues. CDR3 sequence (DNA): TGTGCCAGCAGCCGGGGAGGAGAAGAGACCCAGTACTTC. Amino acid sequence: CASSRGGEETQYF.

The gene calls are TRBV4-3 and TRBJ1-1; D is undetermined. Per germline, CDR1 LGHNA and CDR2 YSLEER. This CDR3 is built from 15 residues. The germline V and J ends were trimmed by 0 bases and 3 bases, with 11 bases remaining between them. CDR3 sequence reads: CASSQDGRGDTEAFF. The CDR3 DNA sequence: TGCGCCAGCAGCCAAGATGGGAGAGGCGACACTGAAGCTTTCTTT.

This chain connects TRBV2 to TRBJ1-1; D remains unclear. Per germline, CDR1 SNHLY and CDR2 FYNNEI. V was cut by 2 bases and J by 2 bases, with 9 bases left in between. The CDR3 sequence is 14 residues long. The chain's CDR3 is CASSEQRANTEAFF. Here the CDR3 DNA reads TGTGCCAGCAGTGAACAGAGGGCAAACACTGAAGCTTTCTTT.

A single count supports this clone. This chain uses TRBV5-1 with TRBJ1-2, with a tentative D call TRBD1 (6 bases). V was trimmed by 6 bases and J by 6 bases, leaving 18 bases between them. The CDR3 length is 14 residues. From germline, CDR1 is SGHRS and CDR2 YFSETQ. CDR3 amino acids: CASTSGRGLHGYTF. The CDR3 nucleotides read TGCGCCAGCACATCGGGCAGGGGTCTACATGGCTACACCTTC.

This chain uses TRBV10-3 with TRBJ1-1; a weak D match, TRBD1 (6 bases). Trimming took off 7 bases at V and 1 base at J, with 10 bases between the two ends. The CDR3 spans 13 residues. Per the germline V gene, CDR1 is ENHRY and CDR2 is SYGVKD. CDR3 sequence: CAIMGAGNTEAFF. The DNA for the CDR3 is TGTGCCATCATGGGGGCGGGGAACACTGAAGCTTTCTTT.

V and J are TRBV5-6 and TRBJ2-7, with a weak D call TRBD1 (5 bases). Trimming removed 3 bases at V and 6 bases at J, with 16 bases between. This CDR3 region has 14 residues. The germline gives CDR1 SGHDT, CDR2 YYEEEE. CDR3 DNA sequence: TGTGCCAGCAGCTCACACGGTCAGGGCCGCGAGCAGTACGTC. This sequence encodes CASSSHGQGREQYV.